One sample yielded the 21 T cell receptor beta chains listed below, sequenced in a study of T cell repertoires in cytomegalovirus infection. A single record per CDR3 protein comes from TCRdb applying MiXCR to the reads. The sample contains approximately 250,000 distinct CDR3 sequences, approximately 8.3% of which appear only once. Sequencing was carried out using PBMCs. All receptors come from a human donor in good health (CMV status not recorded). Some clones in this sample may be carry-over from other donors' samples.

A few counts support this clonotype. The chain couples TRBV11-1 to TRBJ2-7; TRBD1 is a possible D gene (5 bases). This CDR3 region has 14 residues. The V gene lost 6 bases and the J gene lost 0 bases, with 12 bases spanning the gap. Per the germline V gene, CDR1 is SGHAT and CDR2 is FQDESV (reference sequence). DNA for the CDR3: TGTGCCAGCAGACGGACATCGAGCTCCTACGAGCAGTACTTC. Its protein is CASRRTSSSYEQYF. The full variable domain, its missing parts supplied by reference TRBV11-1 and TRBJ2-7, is EAEVAQSPRYKITEKSQAVAFWCDPISGHATLYWYRQILGQGPELLVQFQDESVVDDSQLPKDRFSAERLKGVDSTLKIQPAELGDSAMYLCASRRTSSSYEQYFGPGTRLTVT.

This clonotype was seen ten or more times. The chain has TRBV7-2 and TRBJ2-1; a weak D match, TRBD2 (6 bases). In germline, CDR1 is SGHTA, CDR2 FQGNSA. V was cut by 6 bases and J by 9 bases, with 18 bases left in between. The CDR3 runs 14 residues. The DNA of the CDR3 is TGTGCCAGCAGTTGGGGGGACTCAGCGGTTGAGCAGTTCTTC. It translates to CASSWGDSAVEQFF.

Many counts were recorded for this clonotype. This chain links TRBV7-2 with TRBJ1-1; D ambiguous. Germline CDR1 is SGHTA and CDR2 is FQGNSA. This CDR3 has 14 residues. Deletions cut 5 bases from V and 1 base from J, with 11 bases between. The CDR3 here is CASSPRRSNTEAFF. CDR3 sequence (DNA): TGTGCCAGCAGCCCGAGACGGTCGAACACTGAAGCTTTCTTT. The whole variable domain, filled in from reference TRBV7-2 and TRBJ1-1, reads GAGVSQSPSNKVTEKGKDVELRCDPISGHTALYWYRQSLGQGLEFLIYFQGNSAPDKSGLPSDRFSAERTGGSVSTLTIQRTQQEDSAVYLCASSPRRSNTEAFFGQGTRLTVV.

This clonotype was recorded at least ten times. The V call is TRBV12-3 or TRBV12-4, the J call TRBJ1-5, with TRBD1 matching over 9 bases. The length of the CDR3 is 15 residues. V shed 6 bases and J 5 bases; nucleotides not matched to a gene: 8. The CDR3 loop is CASRSGQGRHQPQHF. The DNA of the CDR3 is TGTGCCAGCAGATCAGGACAGGGGCGCCATCAGCCCCAGCATTTT.

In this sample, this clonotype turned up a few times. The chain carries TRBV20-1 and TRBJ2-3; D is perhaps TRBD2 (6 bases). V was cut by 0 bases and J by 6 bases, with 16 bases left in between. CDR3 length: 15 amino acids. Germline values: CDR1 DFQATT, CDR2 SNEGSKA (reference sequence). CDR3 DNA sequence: TGCAGTGCTAGAGATCGCAGGAGGGCAGCGGATACGCAGTATTTT. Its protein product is CSARDRRRAADTQYF.

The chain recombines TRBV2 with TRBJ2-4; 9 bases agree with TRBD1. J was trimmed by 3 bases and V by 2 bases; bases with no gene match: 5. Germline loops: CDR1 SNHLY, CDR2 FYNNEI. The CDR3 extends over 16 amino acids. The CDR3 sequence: CASSETGGRDKNIQYF. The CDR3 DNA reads TGTGCCAGCAGTGAAACAGGGGGCAGGGACAAAAACATTCAGTACTTC.

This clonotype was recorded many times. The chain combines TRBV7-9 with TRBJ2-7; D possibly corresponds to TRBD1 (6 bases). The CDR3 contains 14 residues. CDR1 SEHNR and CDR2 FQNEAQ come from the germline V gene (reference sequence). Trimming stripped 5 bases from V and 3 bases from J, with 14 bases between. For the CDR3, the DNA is TGTGCCAGCAGCCCTATAACAGGGTACTACGAGCAGTACTTC. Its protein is CASSPITGYYEQYF.

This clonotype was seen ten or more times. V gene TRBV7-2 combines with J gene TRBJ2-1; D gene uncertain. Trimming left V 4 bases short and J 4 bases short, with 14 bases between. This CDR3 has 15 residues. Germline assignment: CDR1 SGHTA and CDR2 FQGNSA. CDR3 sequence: CASSSSGLGYNEQFF. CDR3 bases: TGTGCCAGCAGCTCAAGTGGCCTCGGGTACAATGAGCAGTTCTTC. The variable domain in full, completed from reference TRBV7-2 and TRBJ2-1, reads GAGVSQSPSNKVTEKGKDVELRCDPISGHTALYWYRQSLGQGLEFLIYFQGNSAPDKSGLPSDRFSAERTGGSVSTLTIQRTQQEDSAVYLCASSSSGLGYNEQFFGPGTRLTVL.

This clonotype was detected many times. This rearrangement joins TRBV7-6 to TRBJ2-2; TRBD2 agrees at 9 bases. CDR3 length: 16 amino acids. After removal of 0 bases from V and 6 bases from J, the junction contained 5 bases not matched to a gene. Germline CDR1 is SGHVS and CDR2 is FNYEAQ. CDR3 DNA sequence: TGTGCCAGCAGCTTAGCGCGCGGCGGGGGGGCCGGGGAGCTGTTTTTT. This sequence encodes CASSLARGGGAGELFF. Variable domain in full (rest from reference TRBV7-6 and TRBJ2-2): GAGVSQSPRYKVTKRGQDVALRCDPISGHVSLYWYRQALGQGPEFLTYFNYEAQQDKSGLPNDRFSAERPEGSISTLTIQRTEQRDSAMYRCASSLARGGGAGELFFGEGSRLTVL.

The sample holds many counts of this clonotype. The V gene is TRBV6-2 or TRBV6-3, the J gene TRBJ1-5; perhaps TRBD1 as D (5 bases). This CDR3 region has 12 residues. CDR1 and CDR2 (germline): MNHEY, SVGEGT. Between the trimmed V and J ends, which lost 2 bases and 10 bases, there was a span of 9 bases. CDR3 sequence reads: CASSYGQGPQHF. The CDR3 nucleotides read TGTGCCAGCAGTTACGGTCAGGGACCCCAGCATTTT.

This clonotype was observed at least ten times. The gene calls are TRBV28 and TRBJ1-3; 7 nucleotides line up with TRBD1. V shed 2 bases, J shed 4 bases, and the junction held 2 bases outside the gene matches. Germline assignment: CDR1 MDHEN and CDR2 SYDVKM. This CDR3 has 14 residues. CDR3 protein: CASSLPGQGNTIYF. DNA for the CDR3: TGTGCCAGCAGTTTACCGGGACAGGGAAACACCATATATTTT.

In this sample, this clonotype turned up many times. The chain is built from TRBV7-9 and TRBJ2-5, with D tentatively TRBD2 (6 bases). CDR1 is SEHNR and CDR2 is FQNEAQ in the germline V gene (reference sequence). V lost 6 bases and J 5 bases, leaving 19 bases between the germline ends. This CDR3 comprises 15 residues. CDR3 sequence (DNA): TGTGCCAGCAGGATGGGACTCCATCTAGGGGAGACCCAGTACTTC. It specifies CASRMGLHLGETQYF.

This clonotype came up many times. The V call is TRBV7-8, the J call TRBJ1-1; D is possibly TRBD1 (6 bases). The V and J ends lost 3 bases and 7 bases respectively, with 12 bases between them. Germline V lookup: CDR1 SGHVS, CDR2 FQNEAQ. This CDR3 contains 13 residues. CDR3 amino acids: CASSLDHRVEAFF. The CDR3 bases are TGTGCCAGCAGCTTGGACCACAGGGTTGAAGCTTTCTTT.

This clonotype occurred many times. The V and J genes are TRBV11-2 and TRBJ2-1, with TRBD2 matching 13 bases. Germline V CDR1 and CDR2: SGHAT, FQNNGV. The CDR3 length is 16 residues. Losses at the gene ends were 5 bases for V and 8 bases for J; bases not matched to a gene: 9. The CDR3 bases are TGTGCCAGCAGCCGACGGACTAGCGGGAGTGTCGATGAGCAGTTCTTC. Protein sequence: CASSRRTSGSVDEQFF.

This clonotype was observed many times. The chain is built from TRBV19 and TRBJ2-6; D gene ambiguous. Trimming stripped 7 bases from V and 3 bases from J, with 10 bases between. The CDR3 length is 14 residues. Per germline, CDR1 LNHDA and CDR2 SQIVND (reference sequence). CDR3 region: CASKLEVGANVLTF. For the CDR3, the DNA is TGTGCCAGTAAGCTCGAGGTTGGGGCCAACGTCCTGACTTTC.

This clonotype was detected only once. In DNA, the CDR3 is TGCAGTGCTAGAGATAGAGTCGAGCAGTACTTC. Amino acid sequence: CSARDRVEQYF. The V gene is TRBV20-1, the J gene TRBJ2-7, with D uncertain. Trimming removed 0 bases from V and 6 bases from J, with 6 bases in between. Germline CDR1 is DFQATT and CDR2 is SNEGSKA (reference sequence). The CDR3 runs 11 residues.

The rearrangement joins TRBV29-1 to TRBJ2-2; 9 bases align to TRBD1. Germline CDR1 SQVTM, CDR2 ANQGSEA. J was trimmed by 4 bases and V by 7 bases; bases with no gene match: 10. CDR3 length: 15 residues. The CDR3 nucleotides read TGCAGCGCTCGCGGGGACAGGGCCCGCACCGGGGAGCTGTTTTTT. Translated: CSARGDRARTGELFF.

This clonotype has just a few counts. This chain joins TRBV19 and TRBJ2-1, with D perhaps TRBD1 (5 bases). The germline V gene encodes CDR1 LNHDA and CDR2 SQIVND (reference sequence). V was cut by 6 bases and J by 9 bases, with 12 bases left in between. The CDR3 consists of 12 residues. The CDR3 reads CASRQAPAEQFF. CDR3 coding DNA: TGTGCCAGTAGACAGGCCCCAGCTGAGCAGTTCTTC. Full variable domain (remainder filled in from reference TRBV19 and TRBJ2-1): DGGITQSPKYLFRKEGQNVTLSCEQNLNHDAMYWYRQDPGQGLRLIYYSQIVNDFQKGDIAEGYSVSREKKESFPLTVTSAQKNPTAFYLCASRQAPAEQFFGPGTRLTVL.

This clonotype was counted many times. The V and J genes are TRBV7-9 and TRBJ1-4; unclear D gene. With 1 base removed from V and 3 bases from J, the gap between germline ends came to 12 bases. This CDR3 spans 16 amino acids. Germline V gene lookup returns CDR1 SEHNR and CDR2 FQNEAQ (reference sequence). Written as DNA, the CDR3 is TGTGCCAGCAGCTTAGGTTCGTGGAGCCCTAATGAAAAACTGTTTTTT. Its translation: CASSLGSWSPNEKLFF. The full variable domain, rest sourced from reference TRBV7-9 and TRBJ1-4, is DTGVSQNPRHKITKRGQNVTFRCDPISEHNRLYWYRQTLGQGPEFLTYFQNEAQLEKSRLLSDRFSAERPKGSFSTLEIQRTEQGDSAMYLCASSLGSWSPNEKLFFGSGTQLSVL.

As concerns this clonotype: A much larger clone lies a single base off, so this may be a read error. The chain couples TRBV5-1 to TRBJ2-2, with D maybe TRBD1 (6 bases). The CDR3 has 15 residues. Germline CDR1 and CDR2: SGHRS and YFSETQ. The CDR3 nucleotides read TGCGCCAGCAGCTCGGGACACTTGAACACCGGGGAGCCGTTTTTT. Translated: CASSSGHLNTGEPFF.

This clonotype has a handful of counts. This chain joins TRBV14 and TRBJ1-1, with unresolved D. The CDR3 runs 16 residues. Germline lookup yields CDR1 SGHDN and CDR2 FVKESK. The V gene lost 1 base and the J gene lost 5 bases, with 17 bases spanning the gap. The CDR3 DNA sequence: TGTGCCAGCAGCCAAGTGCTCCTGGGATTCACGACTGAAGCTTTCTTT. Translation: CASSQVLLGFTTEAFF. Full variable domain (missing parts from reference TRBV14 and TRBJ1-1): EAGVTQFPSHSVIEKGQTVTLRCDPISGHDNLYWYRRVMGKEIKFLLHFVKESKQDESGMPNNRFLAERTGGTYSTLKVQPAELEDSGVYFCASSQVLLGFTTEAFFGQGTRLTVV.